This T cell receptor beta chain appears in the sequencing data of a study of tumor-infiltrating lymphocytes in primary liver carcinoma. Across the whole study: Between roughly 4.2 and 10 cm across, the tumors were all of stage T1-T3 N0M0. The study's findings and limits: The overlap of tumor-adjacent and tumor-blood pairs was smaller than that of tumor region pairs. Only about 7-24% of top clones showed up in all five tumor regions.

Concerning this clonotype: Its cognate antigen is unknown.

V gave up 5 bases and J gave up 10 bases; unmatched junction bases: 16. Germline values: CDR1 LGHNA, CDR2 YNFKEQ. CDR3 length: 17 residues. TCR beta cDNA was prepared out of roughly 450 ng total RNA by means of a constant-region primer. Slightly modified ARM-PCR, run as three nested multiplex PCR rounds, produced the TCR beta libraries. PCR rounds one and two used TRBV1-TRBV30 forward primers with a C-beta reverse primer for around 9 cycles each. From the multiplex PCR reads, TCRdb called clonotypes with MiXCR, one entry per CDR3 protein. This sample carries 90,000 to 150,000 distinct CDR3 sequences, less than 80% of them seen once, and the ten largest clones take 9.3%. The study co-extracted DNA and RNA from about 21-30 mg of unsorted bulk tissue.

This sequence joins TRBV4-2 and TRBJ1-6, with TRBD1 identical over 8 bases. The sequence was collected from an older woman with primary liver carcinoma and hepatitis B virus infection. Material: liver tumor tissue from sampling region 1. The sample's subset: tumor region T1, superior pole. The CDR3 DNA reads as TGTGCCAGCAGCATAGTCAGGGGGCCTGTCCATAGATCACCCCTCCACTTT. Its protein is CASSIVRGPVHRSPLHF.